This is a list of T cell receptor beta chains from one sample in a study of T cells in Graves' hyperthyroidism and ophthalmopathy. MiXCR, applied by TCRdb to the multiplex PCR reads, yields one record per CDR3 protein. The table lists more than 500,000 distinct CDR3 sequences, about 16% of them singletons. The sequencing sample was made of blood. The source is a woman aged 30 to 39 with Graves' ophthalmopathy. Each CDR3 is given with its conserved first and last residue. Fields, in order: CDR3 protein, CDR3 DNA, D gene, clone size, J gene, V gene. D genes are given only for firm matches. Not all rows give a size; the values are once, few, many and, for expanded clones, a class.

cdr3_aa: CASSLGLDSPLHF
cdr3_nt: TGTGCCAGCAGCTTAGGTTTGGATTCACCCCTCCACTTT
d_call: -
clone_size: -
j_call: TRBJ1-6
v_call: TRBV7-2

cdr3_aa: CSAPDSNTSSYEQYF
cdr3_nt: TGCAGTGCTCCTGATTCGAACACATCGTCCTACGAGCAGTACTTC
d_call: -
clone_size: many
j_call: TRBJ2-7
v_call: TRBV20-1

cdr3_aa: CASSLGQGGNNEQFF
cdr3_nt: TGTGCCAGCAGTTTGGGACAGGGGGGTAACAATGAGCAGTTCTTC
d_call: TRBD1
clone_size: many
j_call: TRBJ2-1
v_call: TRBV28

cdr3_aa: CASSFGGSLNEQYF
cdr3_nt: TGTGCCAGCAGCTTCGGCGGGAGCCTGAACGAGCAGTACTTC
d_call: TRBD2
clone_size: once
j_call: TRBJ2-7
v_call: TRBV7-9

cdr3_aa: CATRLPKETQYF
cdr3_nt: TGTGCCACCAGATTACCCAAAGAGACCCAGTACTTC
d_call: -
clone_size: few
j_call: TRBJ2-5
v_call: TRBV15

cdr3_aa: CASSARDRGTPNYGYTF
cdr3_nt: TGTGCCAGCAGTGCTCGGGACAGGGGCACCCCTAACTATGGCTACACCTTC
d_call: TRBD1
clone_size: once
j_call: TRBJ1-2
v_call: TRBV6-1

cdr3_aa: CASSLAVLNTEAFF
cdr3_nt: TGTGCCAGCAGCTTAGCAGTCCTGAACACTGAAGCTTTCTTT
d_call: -
clone_size: -
j_call: TRBJ1-1
v_call: TRBV7-2

cdr3_aa: CASSEMAGGNTDTQYF
cdr3_nt: TGTGCCAGCAGTGAAATGGCGGGAGGGAACACAGATACGCAGTATTTT
d_call: TRBD2
clone_size: many
j_call: TRBJ2-3
v_call: TRBV6-1

cdr3_aa: CASSGEGVSGGFNTGELFF
cdr3_nt: TGTGCCAGCAGCGGTGAGGGTGTGTCGGGAGGTTTCAACACCGGGGAGCTGTTTTTT
d_call: TRBD2
clone_size: -
j_call: TRBJ2-2
v_call: TRBV7-6

cdr3_aa: CASSSMTGRDTDTQYF
cdr3_nt: TGTGCCAGCAGTTCCATGACTGGAAGGGACACAGATACGCAGTATTTT
d_call: -
clone_size: few
j_call: TRBJ2-3
v_call: TRBV27

cdr3_aa: CASSLTSRGDNEQFF
cdr3_nt: TGTGCCAGCAGCTTGACTAGTCGAGGGGACAATGAGCAGTTCTTC
d_call: -
clone_size: -
j_call: TRBJ2-1
v_call: TRBV5-6

cdr3_aa: CSVENRSETQYF
cdr3_nt: TGCAGCGTTGAGAACAGGTCAGAGACCCAGTACTTC
d_call: -
clone_size: -
j_call: TRBJ2-5
v_call: TRBV20-1

cdr3_aa: CASSPRGYTDTQYF
cdr3_nt: TGTGCCAGCAGCCCCCGGGGATACACAGATACGCAGTATTTT
d_call: -
clone_size: many
j_call: TRBJ2-3
v_call: TRBV7-3

cdr3_aa: CASSLTGLTSPLHF
cdr3_nt: TGTGCCAGCTCCCTTACGGGCTTAACTTCACCCCTCCACTTT
d_call: -
clone_size: few
j_call: TRBJ1-6
v_call: TRBV27

cdr3_aa: CASSVDVNYGYTF
cdr3_nt: TGTGCCAGCAGCGTCGATGTGAACTATGGCTACACCTTC
d_call: -
clone_size: many
j_call: TRBJ1-2
v_call: TRBV3-1

cdr3_aa: CASSSSGASGNTIYF
cdr3_nt: TGCGCCAGCAGCAGCTCGGGGGCCTCTGGAAACACCATATATTTT
d_call: -
clone_size: -
j_call: TRBJ1-3
v_call: TRBV5-1

cdr3_aa: CASSGGRREAVYEQYF
cdr3_nt: TGCGCCAGCAGCGGGGGACGCCGAGAGGCAGTGTACGAGCAGTACTTC
d_call: -
clone_size: -
j_call: TRBJ2-7
v_call: TRBV5-1

cdr3_aa: CASSEPRGAQETQYF
cdr3_nt: TGTGCCAGCAGCGAACCGCGAGGGGCCCAAGAGACCCAGTACTTC
d_call: -
clone_size: many
j_call: TRBJ2-5
v_call: TRBV12-3/TRBV12-4

cdr3_aa: CASSYEVRDYSGNTIYF
cdr3_nt: TGTGCCAGCAGTTACGAGGTCCGGGATTACTCTGGAAACACCATATATTTT
d_call: -
clone_size: -
j_call: TRBJ1-3
v_call: TRBV6-2/TRBV6-3

cdr3_aa: CSARGVEGFDSPLHF
cdr3_nt: TGCAGTGCTAGGGGGGTCGAAGGTTTTGATTCACCCCTCCACTTT
d_call: -
clone_size: -
j_call: TRBJ1-6
v_call: TRBV20-1

cdr3_aa: CASSLAPGADDFF
cdr3_nt: TGTGCCAGCAGCTTAGCCCCGGGGGCTGATGATTTCTTT
d_call: -
clone_size: -
j_call: TRBJ1-1
v_call: TRBV7-9

cdr3_aa: CASSRDSGGNTEAFF
cdr3_nt: TGTGCCAGCAGCCGGGATTCAGGGGGGAACACTGAAGCTTTCTTT
d_call: TRBD1
clone_size: few
j_call: TRBJ1-1
v_call: TRBV7-3

cdr3_aa: CASSSIKGNNQPQHF
cdr3_nt: TGTGCCAGCAGCTCCATCAAAGGGAACAATCAGCCCCAGCATTTT
d_call: -
clone_size: -
j_call: TRBJ1-5
v_call: TRBV7-9

cdr3_aa: CASSLRPAGESTQYF
cdr3_nt: TGTGCCAGCAGCTTAAGACCAGCGGGAGAGAGTACGCAGTATTTT
d_call: TRBD2
clone_size: many
j_call: TRBJ2-3
v_call: TRBV7-2

cdr3_aa: CASRYRPGPRHEQYF
cdr3_nt: TGTGCCAGCAGATACCGACCCGGACCCAGGCACGAGCAGTACTTC
d_call: -
clone_size: -
j_call: TRBJ2-7
v_call: TRBV6-2/TRBV6-3

cdr3_aa: CATSALEGYNEQFF
cdr3_nt: TGTGCCACCAGTGCACTAGAGGGCTACAATGAGCAGTTCTTC
d_call: -
clone_size: -
j_call: TRBJ2-1
v_call: TRBV24-1

cdr3_aa: CASSPPTDVKTEAFF
cdr3_nt: TGTGCCAGCAGCCCCCCCACCGACGTGAAGACTGAAGCTTTCTTT
d_call: -
clone_size: many
j_call: TRBJ1-1
v_call: TRBV11-2

cdr3_aa: CASSYHGANTEAFF
cdr3_nt: TGTGCCAGCAGTTACCACGGGGCCAACACTGAAGCTTTCTTT
d_call: -
clone_size: many
j_call: TRBJ1-1
v_call: TRBV6-2/TRBV6-3

cdr3_aa: CASSYDWETQYF
cdr3_nt: TGTGCCAGCAGTTACGATTGGGAGACCCAGTACTTC
d_call: -
clone_size: many
j_call: TRBJ2-5
v_call: TRBV6-2/TRBV6-3

cdr3_aa: CASSPPGTPLYEQYF
cdr3_nt: TGTGCCAGCAGCCCTCCCGGGACACCACTCTACGAGCAGTACTTC
d_call: -
clone_size: many
j_call: TRBJ2-7
v_call: TRBV7-8

cdr3_aa: CASSQQRGETQYF
cdr3_nt: TGCGCCAGCAGCCAACAGAGGGGGGAGACCCAGTACTTC
d_call: -
clone_size: many
j_call: TRBJ2-5
v_call: TRBV4-3

cdr3_aa: CASSSDRAKQFF
cdr3_nt: TGTGCCAGCAGTAGCGACAGGGCGAAGCAGTTCTTC
d_call: TRBD1
clone_size: many
j_call: TRBJ2-1
v_call: TRBV7-2

cdr3_aa: CASSLRLNRDGTDTQYF
cdr3_nt: TGCGCCAGCAGCTTGCGTCTAAACAGGGACGGCACAGATACGCAGTATTTT
d_call: -
clone_size: many
j_call: TRBJ2-3
v_call: TRBV5-1

cdr3_aa: CASSVAEPDEKLFF
cdr3_nt: TGTGCCAGCAGCGTAGCGGAGCCTGACGAAAAACTGTTTTTT
d_call: -
clone_size: -
j_call: TRBJ1-4
v_call: TRBV9

cdr3_aa: CATSRYTGANTGELFF
cdr3_nt: TGTGCCACCAGCAGATATACAGGGGCGAACACCGGGGAGCTGTTTTTT
d_call: TRBD1
clone_size: few
j_call: TRBJ2-2
v_call: TRBV15

cdr3_aa: CAWSVPGNQPQHF
cdr3_nt: TGTGCCTGGAGTGTACCCGGGAACCAGCCCCAGCATTTT
d_call: -
clone_size: -
j_call: TRBJ1-5
v_call: TRBV30

cdr3_aa: CASSPGTSHEQFF
cdr3_nt: TGTGCCAGCAGTCCCGGGACTAGCCATGAGCAGTTCTTC
d_call: TRBD2
clone_size: many
j_call: TRBJ2-1
v_call: TRBV12-3/TRBV12-4

cdr3_aa: CASSLVRGTVNNEQFF
cdr3_nt: TGTGCCAGCAGCTTAGTTCGCGGGACAGTTAACAATGAGCAGTTCTTC
d_call: -
clone_size: -
j_call: TRBJ2-1
v_call: TRBV7-2

cdr3_aa: CATQRERATGELFF
cdr3_nt: TGTGCCACCCAGCGGGAGAGGGCCACCGGGGAGCTGTTTTTT
d_call: TRBD2
clone_size: -
j_call: TRBJ2-2
v_call: TRBV10-3

cdr3_aa: CASSRPGQGAHEQYF
cdr3_nt: TGTGCCAGCAGCCGGCCGGGACAGGGGGCCCACGAGCAGTACTTC
d_call: TRBD1
clone_size: -
j_call: TRBJ2-7
v_call: TRBV3-1

cdr3_aa: CASSPRNLTAGTEAFF
cdr3_nt: TGTGCCAGTAGTCCACGCAATCTGACAGCGGGCACTGAAGCTTTCTTT
d_call: -
clone_size: many
j_call: TRBJ1-1
v_call: TRBV19

cdr3_aa: CASSDQVRAKNIQYF
cdr3_nt: TGTGCCAGCAGTGACCAGGTTAGAGCCAAAAACATTCAGTACTTC
d_call: -
clone_size: many
j_call: TRBJ2-4
v_call: TRBV2

cdr3_aa: CSAISTARDGLPYEQYF
cdr3_nt: TGCAGTGCGATTTCGACAGCCCGGGACGGACTTCCCTACGAGCAGTACTTC
d_call: -
clone_size: -
j_call: TRBJ2-7
v_call: TRBV20-1

cdr3_aa: CASSLGPAGGYEQYF
cdr3_nt: TGTGCCAGCAGCTTAGGGCCAGCGGGAGGATACGAGCAGTACTTC
d_call: TRBD2
clone_size: many
j_call: TRBJ2-7
v_call: TRBV11-3